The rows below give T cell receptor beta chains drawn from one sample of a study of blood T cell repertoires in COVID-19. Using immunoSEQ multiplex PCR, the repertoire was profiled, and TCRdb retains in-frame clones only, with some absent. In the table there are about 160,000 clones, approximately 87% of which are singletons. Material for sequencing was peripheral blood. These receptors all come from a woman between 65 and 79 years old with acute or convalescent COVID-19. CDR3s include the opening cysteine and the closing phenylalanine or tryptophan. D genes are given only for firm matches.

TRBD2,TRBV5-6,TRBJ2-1,CASSPPLSPGLAEEKQFF
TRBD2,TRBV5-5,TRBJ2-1,CASSLASGASYNEQFF
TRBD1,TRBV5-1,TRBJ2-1,CASSLQYRGTLSSYNEQFF
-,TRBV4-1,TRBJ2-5,CASSQGGGRNQETQYF
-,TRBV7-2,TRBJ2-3,CASSSSVSTDTQYF
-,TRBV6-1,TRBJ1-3,CASSEGAGRNTIYF
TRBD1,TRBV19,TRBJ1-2,CASSIAGQGSGYTF
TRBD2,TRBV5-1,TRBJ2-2,CASSPEPGLNTGELFF
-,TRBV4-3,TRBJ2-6,CASSQDFSGANVLTF
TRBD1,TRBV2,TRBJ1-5,CASSRTGNAGDQPQHF
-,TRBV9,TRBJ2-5,CASSLEVSGPQETQYF